Each of the 10 T cell receptor beta chains below was sequenced from the same sample in a study of post-analysis software for immune sequencing data. No cognate antigen is known for these TCRs. Every TCR beta cDNA library bore unique molecular identifiers. Each CDR3 protein gets one entry after TCRdb re-called the PCR reads with MiXCR. The data show about 760,000 distinct CDR3 sequences, roughly 30% seen once. Study-level findings and limits: In patients, TRBV5-6, TRBV5-1 and TRBV20-1 belonged to roughly five TRBV segments found more frequently than in controls.

What was sequenced was blood. These receptors all come from a girl aged 5-17 years with multiple sclerosis.

The chain has TRBV6-5 and TRBJ1-4; D gene unclear. The V and J ends lost 6 bases and 8 bases respectively, with 7 bases between them. Germline CDR1 MNHEY, CDR2 SVGAGI. The CDR3 spans 11 residues. CDR3 in amino acids: CASRVGEKLFF. In nucleotides, the CDR3 is TGTGCCAGCAGGGTGGGGGAAAAACTGTTTTTT.

This clonotype appeared many times. Its ends do not fully match the called genes, so a read error is possible. The V call is TRBV15, the J call TRBJ2-7; D is tentatively TRBD1 or TRBD2 (5 bases each). Germline values: CDR1 LNHNV, CDR2 YYDKDF (reference sequence). The CDR3 has 16 amino acids. The CDR3 DNA reads TGTGCCACCAGCGGGACCTGGACGGCATTCCCCTACGTGCAGTACTTC. Residues: CATSGTWTAFPYVQYF.

The gene calls are TRBV24-1 and TRBJ1-2, with D maybe TRBD1 (5 bases). This CDR3 region has 14 residues. In germline, CDR1 is KGHDR, CDR2 SFDVKD. V shed 4 bases and J shed 9 bases, with 17 bases lying between them. CDR3 loop: CATSDPGLKESYTF. CDR3 coding DNA: TGTGCCACCAGTGACCCGGGACTTAAAGAAAGCTACACCTTC.

This clonotype was observed a single time. V gene TRBV9 combines with J gene TRBJ2-1; 8 nucleotides match TRBD2. This CDR3 spans 15 amino acids. With 0 bases clipped from V and 8 bases from J, the junction kept 7 bases outside the gene matches. Germline V gives CDR1 SGDLS, CDR2 YYNGEE. Here the CDR3 DNA reads TGTGCCAGCAGCGTAGCCGGGCGGGAGGTGGATGAGCAGTTCTTC. Encoded protein: CASSVAGREVDEQFF.

V and J are TRBV4-2 and TRBJ1-1; D unresolved. Deletions cut 0 bases from V and 1 base from J, with 18 bases between. CDR1 is LGHNA, CDR2 YNFKEQ, per germline. The CDR3 runs to 18 residues. CDR3: CASSQEPKRSGKNTEAFF. CDR3 DNA: TGTGCCAGCAGCCAAGAGCCCAAGCGGTCGGGGAAGAACACTGAAGCTTTCTTT.

J is TRBJ2-7 and V is TRBV14; TRBD1 or TRBD2 may be the D gene (5 bases each). The DNA end favors TRBJ2-5, so the J call may be wrong. The CDR3 covers 15 residues. Germline V lookup: CDR1 SGHDN, CDR2 FVKESK. The DNA for the CDR3 is TGTGCCAGCAGCCAAGTCGCAACCGGGGCAGAGACCCAGTACTTC. This codes for CASSQVATGAETQYF.

V usage is TRBV14 and J usage is TRBJ2-7; the D is unclear. This CDR3 is 13 amino acids long. Germline lookup yields CDR1 SGHDN and CDR2 FVKESK. V lost 1 base and J lost 4, with 8 bases in between. CDR3 loop: CASSQGNRYEQYF. CDR3 bases: TGTGCCAGCAGCCAAGGAAACAGATACGAGCAGTACTTC.

As regards this clonotype: A clone one base away is much larger, so this may be a read error. The CDR3: CASSAGTSGVVETQYF. The CDR3 DNA reads as TGTGCCAGCAGCGCCGGGACTAGCGGGGTAGTGGAGACCCAGTACTTC. The V and J genes are TRBV2 and TRBJ2-7; TRBD2 matches 13 bases. The DNA end lines up better with TRBJ2-5; the J call may be wrong. CDR3 length: 16 residues. Germline CDR1 and CDR2: SNHLY and FYNNEI.

This chain connects TRBV4-1 to TRBJ2-1; TRBD2 agrees at 13 bases. With 1 base clipped from V and 9 bases from J, the junction kept 18 bases outside the gene matches. The CDR3 consists of 20 residues. Germline CDR1 MGHRA, CDR2 YSYEKL. The CDR3 loop reads CASSQVGTSGTDMVLGEQFF. CDR3 in DNA: TGCGCCAGCAGCCAAGTGGGGACTAGCGGGACGGACATGGTGTTAGGTGAGCAGTTCTTC.

This clonotype has only a few counts. The V call is TRBV2, the J call TRBJ2-1; D is unclear. The germline gives CDR1 SNHLY, CDR2 FYNNEI. The CDR3 runs to 15 residues. V was pared by 6 bases and J by 3 bases, with 15 bases between. CDR3 bases: TGTGCCAGCAGCCAGGAGCTAGTGAACTACAATGAGCAGTTCTTC. Encoded protein: CASSQELVNYNEQFF.